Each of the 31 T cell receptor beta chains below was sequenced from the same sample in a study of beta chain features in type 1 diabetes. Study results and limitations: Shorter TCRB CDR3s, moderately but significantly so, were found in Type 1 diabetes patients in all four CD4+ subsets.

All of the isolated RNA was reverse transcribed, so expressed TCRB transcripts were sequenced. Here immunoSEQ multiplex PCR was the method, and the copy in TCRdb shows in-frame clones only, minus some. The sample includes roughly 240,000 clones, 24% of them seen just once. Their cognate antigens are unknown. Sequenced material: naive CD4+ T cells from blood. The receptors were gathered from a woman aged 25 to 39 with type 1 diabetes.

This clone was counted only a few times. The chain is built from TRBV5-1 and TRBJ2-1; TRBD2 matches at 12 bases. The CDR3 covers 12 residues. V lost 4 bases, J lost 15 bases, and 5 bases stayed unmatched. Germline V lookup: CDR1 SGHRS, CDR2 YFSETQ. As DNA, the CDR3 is TGCGCCAGCAGCCTGACTAGCGGGAGCTTGTTCTTC. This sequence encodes CASSLTSGSLFF.

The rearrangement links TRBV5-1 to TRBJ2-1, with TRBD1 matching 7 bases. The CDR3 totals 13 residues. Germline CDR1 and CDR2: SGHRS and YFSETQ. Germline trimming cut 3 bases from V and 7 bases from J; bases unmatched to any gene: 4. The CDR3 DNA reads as TGCGCCAGCAGCTCCGCACAGGGGAATGAGCAGTTCTTC. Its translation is CASSSAQGNEQFF.

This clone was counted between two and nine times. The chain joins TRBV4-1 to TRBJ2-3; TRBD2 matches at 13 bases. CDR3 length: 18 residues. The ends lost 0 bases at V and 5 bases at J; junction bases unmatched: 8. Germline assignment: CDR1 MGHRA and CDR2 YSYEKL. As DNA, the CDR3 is TGCGCCAGCAGCCAAGATCCGCGGACTAGCGGGAGAAGAGATACGCAGTATTTT. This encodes CASSQDPRTSGRRDTQYF.

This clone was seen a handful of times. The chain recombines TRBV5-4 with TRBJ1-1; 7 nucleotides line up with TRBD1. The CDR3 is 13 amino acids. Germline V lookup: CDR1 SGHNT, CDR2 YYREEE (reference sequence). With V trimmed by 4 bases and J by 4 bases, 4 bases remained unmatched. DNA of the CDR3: TGTGCCAGCAGCAGGGGGCAGGGCACTGAAGCTTTCTTT. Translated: CASSRGQGTEAFF.

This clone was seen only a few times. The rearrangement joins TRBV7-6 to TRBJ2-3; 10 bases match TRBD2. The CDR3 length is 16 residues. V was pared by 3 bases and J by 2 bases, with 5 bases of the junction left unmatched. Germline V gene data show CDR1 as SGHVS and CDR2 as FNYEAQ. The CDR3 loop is CASSFTSGTFTDTQYF. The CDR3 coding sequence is TGTGCCAGCAGCTTCACTAGCGGGACCTTCACAGATACGCAGTATTTT.

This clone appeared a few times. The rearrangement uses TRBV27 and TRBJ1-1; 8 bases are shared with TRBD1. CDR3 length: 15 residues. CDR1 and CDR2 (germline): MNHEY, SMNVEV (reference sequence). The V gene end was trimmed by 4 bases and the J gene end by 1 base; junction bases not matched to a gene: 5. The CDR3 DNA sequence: TGTGCCAGCAGTTCCGTTGGGACAGGGAACACTGAAGCTTTCTTT. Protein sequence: CASSSVGTGNTEAFF.

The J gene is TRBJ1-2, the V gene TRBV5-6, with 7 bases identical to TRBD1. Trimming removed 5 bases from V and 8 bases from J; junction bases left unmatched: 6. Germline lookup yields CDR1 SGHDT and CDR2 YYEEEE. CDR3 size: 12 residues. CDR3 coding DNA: TGTGCCAGCAGAAAACAGGGGAACGGCTACACCTTC. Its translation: CASRKQGNGYTF.

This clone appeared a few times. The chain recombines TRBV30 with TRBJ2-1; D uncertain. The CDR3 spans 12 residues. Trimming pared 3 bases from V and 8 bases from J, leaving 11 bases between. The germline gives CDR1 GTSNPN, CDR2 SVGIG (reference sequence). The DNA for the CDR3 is TGTGCCTGGAGGCGGATCAAGGATGAGCAGTTCTTC. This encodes CAWRRIKDEQFF. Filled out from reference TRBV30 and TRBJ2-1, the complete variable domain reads SQTIHQWPATLVQPVGSPLSLECTVEGTSNPNLYWYRQAAGRGLQLLFYSVGIGQISSEVPQNLSASRPQDRQFILSSKKLLLSDSGFYLCAWRRIKDEQFFGPGTRLTVL.

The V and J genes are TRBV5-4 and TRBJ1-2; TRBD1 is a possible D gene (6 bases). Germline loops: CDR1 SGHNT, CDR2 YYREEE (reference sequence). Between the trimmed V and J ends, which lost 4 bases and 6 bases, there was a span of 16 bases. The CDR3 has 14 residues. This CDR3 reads CASSEVEGGDGYTF. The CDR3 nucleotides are TGTGCCAGCAGCGAGGTTGAAGGGGGTGATGGCTACACCTTC.

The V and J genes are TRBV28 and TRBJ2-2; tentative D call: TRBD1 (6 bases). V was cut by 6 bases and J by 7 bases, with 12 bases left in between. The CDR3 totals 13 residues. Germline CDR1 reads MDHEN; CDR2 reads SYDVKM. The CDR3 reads CASSPQGNGELFF. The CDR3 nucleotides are TGTGCCAGCAGCCCACAGGGTAACGGGGAGCTGTTTTTT.

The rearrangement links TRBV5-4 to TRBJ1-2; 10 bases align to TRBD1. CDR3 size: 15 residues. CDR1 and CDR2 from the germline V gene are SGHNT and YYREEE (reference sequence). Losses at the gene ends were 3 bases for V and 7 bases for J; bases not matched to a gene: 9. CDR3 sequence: CASSSLTGGAGGYTF. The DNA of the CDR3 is TGTGCCAGCAGCTCGTTGACAGGGGGCGCAGGTGGCTACACCTTC.

The CDR3 loop reads CASSLDLWASEAFF. The CDR3 DNA follows: TGTGCCAGCAGCTTAGATCTTTGGGCTTCGGAAGCTTTCTTT. The chain couples TRBV11-2 to TRBJ1-1, with D hard to call. The CDR3 extends over 14 amino acids. Germline CDR1 SGHAT, CDR2 FQNNGV. V gave up 0 bases and J gave up 8 bases, with 13 bases separating them. Looking up the rest from reference TRBV11-2 and TRBJ1-1 gives the full variable domain: EAGVAQSPRYKIIEKRQSVAFWCNPISGHATLYWYQQILGQGPKLLIQFQNNGVVDDSQLPKDRFSAERLKGVDSTLKIQPAKLEDSAVYLCASSLDLWASEAFFGQGTRLTVV.

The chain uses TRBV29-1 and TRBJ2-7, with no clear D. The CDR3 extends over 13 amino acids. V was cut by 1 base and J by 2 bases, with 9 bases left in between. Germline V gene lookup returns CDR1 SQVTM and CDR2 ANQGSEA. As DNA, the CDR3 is TGCAGCGTTGAAGGAAACTTCCCCTACGAGCAGTACTTC. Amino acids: CSVEGNFPYEQYF.

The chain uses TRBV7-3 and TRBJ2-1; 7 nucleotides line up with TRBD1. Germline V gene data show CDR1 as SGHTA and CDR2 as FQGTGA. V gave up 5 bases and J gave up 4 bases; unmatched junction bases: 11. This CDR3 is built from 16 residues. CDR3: CASSLNRGGFYNEQFF. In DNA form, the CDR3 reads TGTGCCAGCAGCCTGAACAGGGGCGGGTTTTACAATGAGCAGTTCTTC. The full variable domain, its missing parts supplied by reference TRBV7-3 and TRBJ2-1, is GAGVSQTPSNKVTEKGKYVELRCDPISGHTALYWYRQSLGQGPEFLIYFQGTGAADDSGLPNDRFFAVRPEGSVSTLKIQRTERGDSAVYLCASSLNRGGFYNEQFFGPGTRLTVL.

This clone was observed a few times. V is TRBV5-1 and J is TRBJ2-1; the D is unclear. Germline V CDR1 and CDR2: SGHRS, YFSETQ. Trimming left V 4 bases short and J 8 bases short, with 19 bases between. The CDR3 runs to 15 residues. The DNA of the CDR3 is TGCGCCAGCAGCCCGCTAAGCCAGAGCAGGCATGAGCAGTTCTTC. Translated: CASSPLSQSRHEQFF.

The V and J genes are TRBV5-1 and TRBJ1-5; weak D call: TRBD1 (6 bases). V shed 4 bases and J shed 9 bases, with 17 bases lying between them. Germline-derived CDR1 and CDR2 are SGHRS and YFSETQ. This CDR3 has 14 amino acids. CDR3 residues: CASSTDSAKGPQHF. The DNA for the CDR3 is TGCGCCAGCAGCACGGACAGCGCCAAAGGGCCCCAGCATTTT.

CDR3 amino acids: CASSQNRVSGRNTDTQYF. The DNA for the CDR3 is TGTGCCAGCAGCCAGAATAGGGTTAGCGGGAGGAACACAGATACGCAGTATTTT. V is TRBV4-2 and J is TRBJ2-3; TRBD2 matches 10 bases. Germline V gene lookup returns CDR1 LGHNA and CDR2 YNFKEQ. This CDR3 contains 18 residues. V gave up 3 bases and J gave up 2 bases; unmatched junction bases: 11.

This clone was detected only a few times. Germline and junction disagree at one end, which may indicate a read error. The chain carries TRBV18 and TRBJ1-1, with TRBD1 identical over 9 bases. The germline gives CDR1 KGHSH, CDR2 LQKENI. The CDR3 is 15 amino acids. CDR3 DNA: TGTGCCAGCTCCCCACGGACAGGGGATAACACTGAAGCTTTCTTT. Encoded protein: CASSPRTGDNTEAFF.

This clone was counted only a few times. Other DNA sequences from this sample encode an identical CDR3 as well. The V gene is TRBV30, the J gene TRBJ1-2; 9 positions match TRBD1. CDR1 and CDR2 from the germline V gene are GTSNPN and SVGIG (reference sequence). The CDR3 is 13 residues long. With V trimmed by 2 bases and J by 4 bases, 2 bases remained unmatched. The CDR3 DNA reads TGTGCCTGGAGTCCGGACAGGGGCTATGGCTACACCTTC. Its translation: CAWSPDRGYGYTF.

CDR3 nucleotide sequence: TGTGCCCGGACGCGGGGTTCCTACAATGAGCAGTTCTTC. Protein sequence: CARTRGSYNEQFF. The rearrangement uses TRBV30 and TRBJ2-1; a possible D gene is TRBD2 (6 bases). This CDR3 is 13 amino acids long. Germline values: CDR1 GTSNPN, CDR2 SVGIG (reference sequence). V was clipped by 8 bases and J by 1 base, with 12 bases between them.

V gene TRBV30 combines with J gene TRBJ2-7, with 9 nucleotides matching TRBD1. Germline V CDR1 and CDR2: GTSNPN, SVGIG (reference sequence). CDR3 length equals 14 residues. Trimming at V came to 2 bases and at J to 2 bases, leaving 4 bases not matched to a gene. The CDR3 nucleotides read TGTGCCTGGAGTATGGGACAGGGCCCCTACGAGCAGTACTTC. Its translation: CAWSMGQGPYEQYF.

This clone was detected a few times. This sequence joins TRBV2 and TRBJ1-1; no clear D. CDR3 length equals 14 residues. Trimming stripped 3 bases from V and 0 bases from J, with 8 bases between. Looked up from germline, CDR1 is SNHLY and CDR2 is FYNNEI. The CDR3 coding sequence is TGTGCCAGCAGTGAGACGAGGATGAACACTGAAGCTTTCTTT. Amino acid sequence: CASSETRMNTEAFF.

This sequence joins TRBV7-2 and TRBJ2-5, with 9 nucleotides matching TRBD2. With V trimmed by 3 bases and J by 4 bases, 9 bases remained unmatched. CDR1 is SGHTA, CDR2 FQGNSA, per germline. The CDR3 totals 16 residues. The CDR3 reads CASSFPREGGGETQYF. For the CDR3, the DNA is TGTGCCAGCAGCTTTCCGCGGGAGGGAGGGGGAGAGACCCAGTACTTC.

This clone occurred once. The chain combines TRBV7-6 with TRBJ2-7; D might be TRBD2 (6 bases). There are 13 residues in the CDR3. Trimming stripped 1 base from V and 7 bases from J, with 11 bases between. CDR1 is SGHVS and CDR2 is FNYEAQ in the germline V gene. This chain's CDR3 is CASSLELAQEQYF. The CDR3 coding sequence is TGTGCCAGCAGCTTAGAACTAGCCCAGGAGCAGTACTTC. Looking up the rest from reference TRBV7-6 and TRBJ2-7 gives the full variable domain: GAGVSQSPRYKVTKRGQDVALRCDPISGHVSLYWYRQALGQGPEFLTYFNYEAQQDKSGLPNDRFSAERPEGSISTLTIQRTEQRDSAMYRCASSLELAQEQYFGPGTRLTVT.

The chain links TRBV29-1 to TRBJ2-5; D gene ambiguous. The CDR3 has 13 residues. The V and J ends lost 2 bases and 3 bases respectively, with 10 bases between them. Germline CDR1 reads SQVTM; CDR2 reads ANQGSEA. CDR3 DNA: TGCAGCGTTGAAAAGACTGAGAAAGAGACCCAGTACTTC. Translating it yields CSVEKTEKETQYF. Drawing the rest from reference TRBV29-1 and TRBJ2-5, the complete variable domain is SAVISQKPSRDICQRGTSLTIQCQVDSQVTMMFWYRQQPGQSLTLIATANQGSEATYESGFVIDKFPISRPNLTFSTLTVSNMSPEDSSIYLCSVEKTEKETQYFGPGTRLLVL.

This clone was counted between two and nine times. CDR3 residues: CASSLDRGANQPQHF. DNA for the CDR3: TGTGCCAGCAGTTTAGACAGGGGAGCCAATCAGCCCCAGCATTTT. The genes are TRBV27 and TRBJ1-5; TRBD1 aligns across 8 bases. J was trimmed by 3 bases and V by 2 bases; bases with no gene match: 3. The CDR3 has 15 amino acids. Germline CDR1 is MNHEY and CDR2 is SMNVEV (reference sequence).

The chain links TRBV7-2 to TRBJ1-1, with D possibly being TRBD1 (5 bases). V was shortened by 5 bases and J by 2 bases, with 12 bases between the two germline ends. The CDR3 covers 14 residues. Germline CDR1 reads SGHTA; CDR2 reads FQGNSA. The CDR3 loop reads CASSRDFINTEAFF. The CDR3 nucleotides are TGTGCCAGCAGCCGGGACTTCATAAACACTGAAGCTTTCTTT.

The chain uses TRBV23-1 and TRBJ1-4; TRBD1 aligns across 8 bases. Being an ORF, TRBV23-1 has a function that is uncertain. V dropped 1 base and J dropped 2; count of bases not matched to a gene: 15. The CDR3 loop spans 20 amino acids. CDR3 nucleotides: TGCGCCAGCAGTCAATATCAGGCAGGACAGGGACCTTTTACTAATGAAAAACTGTTTTTT. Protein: CASSQYQAGQGPFTNEKLFF.

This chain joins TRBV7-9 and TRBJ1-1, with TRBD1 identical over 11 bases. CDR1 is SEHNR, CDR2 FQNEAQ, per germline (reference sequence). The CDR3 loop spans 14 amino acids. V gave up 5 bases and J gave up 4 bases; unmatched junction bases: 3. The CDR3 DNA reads TGTGCCAGCAGCACGGGACAGGGGGGCACTGAAGCTTTCTTT. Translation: CASSTGQGGTEAFF.

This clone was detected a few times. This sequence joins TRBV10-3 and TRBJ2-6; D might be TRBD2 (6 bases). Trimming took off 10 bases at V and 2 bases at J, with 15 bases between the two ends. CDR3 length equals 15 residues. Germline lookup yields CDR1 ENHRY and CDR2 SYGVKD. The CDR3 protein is CATGGGAAGANVLTF. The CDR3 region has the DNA TGTGCCACCGGCGGAGGGGCCGCTGGGGCCAACGTCCTGACTTTC.

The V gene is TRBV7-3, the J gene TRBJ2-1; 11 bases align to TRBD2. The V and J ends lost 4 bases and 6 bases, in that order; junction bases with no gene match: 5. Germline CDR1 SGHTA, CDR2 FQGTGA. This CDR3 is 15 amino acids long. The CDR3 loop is CASSSTSGTFNEQFF. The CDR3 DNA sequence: TGTGCCAGCAGCTCGACTAGCGGGACATTCAATGAGCAGTTCTTC.